These T cell receptor beta chains were read from a single sample in a study of radiotherapy plus CTLA-4 blockade in lung cancer. Here immunoSEQ multiplex PCR was the method, and the copy in TCRdb shows in-frame clones only, minus some. The sample has some 35,000 clones; about 85% are singletons. This material consisted of peripheral blood, taken from a patient treated with radiotherapy plus ipilimumab. Receptor source: a human donor with non-small cell lung cancer who had stable disease on radiotherapy plus ipilimumab. Both conserved end residues are trimmed from each CDR3. A D gene is named only where the DNA matches it firmly.

j_gene	v_gene	d_gene	CDR3aa
TRBJ2-6	TRBV7-3	TRBD1	ASSFGTGLAGANVLT
TRBJ1-4	TRBV19	TRBD1	ASQRTGTNEKLF
TRBJ2-3	TRBV28	NA	ASTTPTGPRDTQY
TRBJ1-3	TRBV28	NA	ASSLSQGIGNTIY
TRBJ2-7	TRBV27	TRBD1	ASSSARDRGRKGEQY
TRBJ1-2	TRBV2	TRBD1	ASSGDREEDYGYT
TRBJ2-5	TRBV28	NA	ASKVGGRETQY
TRBJ2-6	TRBV10-3	NA	AISGPGSGANVLT
TRBJ2-1	TRBV5-6	NA	ASSSVGGGLIASYNEQF
TRBJ1-1	TRBV7-9	TRBD1	ASTRGGTNTEAF
TRBJ2-5	TRBV4-3	TRBD2	ASSQGAGGETQY
TRBJ2-7	TRBV11-2	TRBD2	ASSSIRRESTYEQY
TRBJ2-5	TRBV18	TRBD1	ASSELDRGETQY
TRBJ1-4	TRBV9	NA	ASSFERREAEKLF
TRBJ2-1	TRBV5-4	TRBD1	ASGPTGGDEQF
TRBJ1-4	TRBV27	TRBD1	ASSLRDRNEKLF
TRBJ1-1	TRBV14	NA	ASSPPIRTGAAF
TRBJ1-3	TRBV27	NA	ASSSYGGAGNTIY
TRBJ2-7	TRBV27	TRBD1	ASSLTGGPYEQY
TRBJ1-4	TRBV19	NA	ASSPPRYGGGLRDEKLF
TRBJ2-3	TRBV7-2	NA	ASSSAASRSTDTQY
TRBJ1-1	TRBV28	NA	ASSRTQGSTEAF
TRBJ2-2	TRBV7-8	TRBD1	ASSPQGVGELF
TRBJ2-5	TRBV2	TRBD2	ASSARGGSTQETQY
TRBJ2-2	TRBV5-5	NA	ASSLTSGYNTGELF
TRBJ2-7	TRBV27	NA	ATQTISRQSPYEQY
TRBJ2-3	TRBV19	NA	ASSIGTRSGGTDTQY
TRBJ2-7	TRBV6-6	NA	ASSYADSYEQY
TRBJ1-2	TRBV2	NA	ASSPRLEYGYT
TRBJ2-5	TRBV6-1	TRBD1	ASSRDSEETQY
TRBJ2-1	TRBV9	TRBD1	ASSVGQDNEQF
TRBJ2-2	TRBV5-4	TRBD1	ASSSGQGGTGELF